The 10 T cell receptor beta chains below were found in one sample sequenced in a study of blood T cell repertoires in COVID-19. Method: immunoSEQ multiplex PCR; TCRdb's copy keeps in-frame clones and lacks some. The table has roughly 290,000 clones, approximately 85% seen once; the top ten hold 3.5% to 5.5%. The specimen sequenced was PBMCs or T cells enriched from blood (not recorded which). The receptor source for this set is a woman between 25 and 40 years old who had recovered from COVID-19.

CDR3 protein: CASSLRLGTLTYGYTF. The CDR3 DNA is TGTGCCAGCAGCTTGAGGCTGGGGACTCTGACCTATGGCTACACCTTC. The genes are TRBV11-2 and TRBJ1-2; a weak D match, TRBD1 (5 bases). This CDR3 has 16 residues. Trimming cost V 3 bases and J 4 bases, with 18 bases left between them. Per the germline V gene, CDR1 is SGHAT and CDR2 is FQNNGV.

V gene TRBV27 combines with J gene TRBJ2-3; 12 nucleotides align to TRBD1. After removal of 3 bases from V and 7 bases from J, the junction contained 2 bases not matched to a gene. The CDR3 is 14 amino acids. The germline V gene has CDR1 MNHEY and CDR2 SMNVEV (reference sequence). The CDR3: CASSLGQGAYTQYF. The CDR3 DNA reads as TGTGCCAGCAGTTTGGGACAGGGGGCGTATACGCAGTATTTT.

This clone has just a few counts. This chain uses TRBV6-6 with TRBJ2-2; D ambiguous. V dropped 0 bases and J dropped 8 bases, with 4 bases sitting between them. The CDR3 contains 12 residues. CDR1 MNHNY and CDR2 SVGAGI come from the germline V gene (reference sequence). CDR3 region: CASSYSTGELFF. The CDR3, as DNA: TGTGCCAGCAGTTACTCGACAGGGGAGCTGTTTTTT.

The V and J genes are TRBV3-1 (or the pseudogene TRBV3-2) and TRBJ1-3, with D possibly matching TRBD1 (5 bases). CDR1 and CDR2 (germline): LGHDT, YNNKEL (reference sequence). CDR3 length equals 15 residues. V shed 1 base and J shed 4 bases, with 11 bases lying between them. The CDR3 bases are TGTGCCAGCAGCCAAGGCGGGGGGGGAGGAAACACCATATATTTT. This sequence encodes CASSQGGGGGNTIYF.

V gene TRBV6-5 combines with J gene TRBJ1-1; D remains unclear. V shed 6 bases and J shed 3 bases, with 11 bases lying between them. CDR3 length: 13 amino acids. CDR1 and CDR2 from the germline V gene are MNHEY and SVGAGI. The CDR3, as DNA: TGTGCCAGCAGGGCTACAGATTACACTGAAGCTTTCTTT. Translating it yields CASRATDYTEAFF.

V gene TRBV10-2 combines with J gene TRBJ2-5; 10 bases are shared with TRBD1. V lost 1 base and J lost 3; bases outside the gene matches: 5. The CDR3 runs 16 residues. Germline values: CDR1 WSHSY, CDR2 SAAADI. The CDR3 DNA reads as TGCGCCAGCAGTGAGTGGGTTGGGACAGGGGAAGAGACCCAGTACTTC. Its protein product is CASSEWVGTGEETQYF.

This clone was picked up one time. This rearrangement joins TRBV3-1 (or the pseudogene TRBV3-2) to TRBJ2-7; 10 bases map to TRBD2. The CDR3 is made up of 15 amino acids. CDR1 and CDR2 from the germline V gene are LGHDT and YNNKEL (reference sequence). V dropped 7 bases and J dropped 6; count of bases not matched to a gene: 12. The DNA for the CDR3 is TGTGCCAGCACTCTGTCTAGCGGGAGTATAGGCGAGCAGTACTTC. Translating gives CASTLSSGSIGEQYF.

This chain connects TRBV3-1 (or the pseudogene TRBV3-2) to TRBJ1-1, with TRBD1 matching over 8 bases. The V segment lost 4 bases and the J segment 1 base; nucleotides outside the gene matches: 2. The CDR3 totals 14 residues. Germline CDR1 and CDR2: LGHDT and YNNKEL (reference sequence). For the CDR3, the DNA is TGTGCCAGCAGCCTTGGGACAGGGAACACTGAAGCTTTCTTT. Protein sequence: CASSLGTGNTEAFF.

This sequence joins TRBV4-1 and TRBJ2-1; TRBD2 agrees at 8 bases. The length of the CDR3 is 16 residues. The trim removed 4 bases at V and 8 bases at J, leaving 13 bases unmatched. Per the germline V gene, CDR1 is MGHRA and CDR2 is YSYEKL. CDR3 coding DNA: TGCGCCAGCAGCCCGGTAGCGGGACCGGACTGGGATGAGCAGTTCTTC. It codes for CASSPVAGPDWDEQFF.

The rearrangement joins TRBV7-3 to TRBJ2-3, with D maybe TRBD2 (5 bases). In germline, CDR1 is SGHTA, CDR2 FQGTGA. V was cut by 3 bases and J by 4 bases, with 8 bases left in between. The CDR3 runs to 13 residues. The CDR3 bases are TGTGCCAGCAGCTTCGCGGGTGCAGATACGCAGTATTTT. Translating it yields CASSFAGADTQYF.